Detailed here is one T cell receptor (beta chain). This sample was included in a study of blood T cell repertoires in COVID-19. Study context: PBMCs, B-cell-depleted T cells, or T cells were the source of the cDNA or gDNA that made up the material.

The authors' processing: Amplification from reference gene primers served as the basis for estimated nucleated cell counts. Measured with immunoSEQ multiplex PCR; TCRdb has only the in-frame clones, and not every one. The DNA gave D and trimming, while V, J and clone size come from that table. The sample carries 180,000 or so clones, more than 75% recorded once. This CDR3 is built from 15 residues. CDR1 is SGHRS and CDR2 is YFSETQ in the germline V gene. J was trimmed by 5 bases and V by 3 bases; bases with no gene match: 8. This TCR came from an elderly woman with acute or convalescent COVID-19. Sequencing input: peripheral blood. V is TRBV5-1 and J is TRBJ2-5, with 9 bases identical to TRBD1. Here the CDR3 reads CASSSGDRDTETQYF. The CDR3 DNA reads TGCGCCAGCAGCTCGGGGGACAGGGATACGGAGACCCAGTACTTC.